Below, 2 T cell receptor beta chains from the same sample are listed, as sequenced in a study of blood T cells in healthy people across ages. Alongside a J-beta primer mix, a sample-barcoded 5' primer served in a second PCR lasting roughly 6 to 11 cycles. TCRdb reprocessed the 5' RACE reads via MiXCR and lists one record per CDR3 protein. Of roughly 1,800,000 distinct CDR3 sequences listed, less than 50% are singletons. The specimen sequenced was blood. All receptors come from a woman aged 40-49 years in good health.

This clonotype has more than one count but fewer than ten. This chain connects TRBV20-1 to TRBJ2-4; 8 bases agree with TRBD2. V lost 7 bases and J lost 0; bases outside the gene matches: 17. CDR3 size: 18 residues. Looked up from germline, CDR1 is DFQATT and CDR2 is SNEGSKA (reference sequence). CDR3 sequence reads: CSVLRQRGTTKAKNIQYF. The CDR3 nucleotides are TGCAGTGTCCTACGTCAGCGGGGGACCACCAAAGCCAAAAACATTCAGTACTTC.

A single count supports this clonotype. Here the CDR3 reads CASSHTQGKGEAFF. CDR3 nucleotide sequence: TGCGCCAGCAGTCACACACAGGGTAAAGGTGAAGCTTTCTTT. This chain uses TRBV4-1 with TRBJ1-1, with TRBD1 as a possible D gene (6 bases). Trimming took 6 bases from V and 7 from J, leaving 18 bases between them. The CDR3 extends over 14 amino acids. CDR1 MGHRA and CDR2 YSYEKL come from the germline V gene.